This T cell receptor beta chain was captured in a study of shared clonotypes between healthy human individuals. At the level of the study: The plates for each donor numbered three CD4 naive, three CD4 memory, two CD8 naive and one CD8 memory.

Sequenced by immunoSEQ multiplex PCR; TCRdb stores in-frame clones only, minus some. The repertoire holds some 1,400,000 clones, with around 95% as singletons. The receptor comes from a man aged 25 to 40 in good health. Sequenced sample: naive CD4+ T cells sorted from blood. Documented subset: CD45RA+ positively selected.

The CDR3 reads CASSLGEVAYRTDTQYF. The CDR3 DNA is TGCGCCAGCAGCTTGGGGGAGGTAGCGTATCGAACAGATACGCAGTATTTT. The gene calls are TRBV5-1 and TRBJ2-3; weak D call: TRBD2 (6 bases). The V gene lost 0 bases and the J gene lost 3 bases, with 17 bases spanning the gap. Germline loops: CDR1 SGHRS, CDR2 YFSETQ. The CDR3 contains 17 residues.